Listed below are T cell receptor beta chains from one sample, sequenced in a study of PD-L1 blockade in urothelial cancer. This table comes from immunoSEQ multiplex PCR, and its TCRdb copy is limited to in-frame clones, with some not included. The table includes approximately 47,000 clones, 82% detected once. The sample was PBMCs, taken around atezolizumab (anti-PD-L1) treatment. These receptor sequences come from a man aged 45 to 65 with urothelial cancer. CDR3s include the opening cysteine and the closing phenylalanine or tryptophan. D genes are given only for firm matches. The size of a clone is reported for some rows only, either as once, few or many, or as a class for expanded clones.

d_gene	abundance	v_gene	j_gene	CDR3nt	CDR3aa
NA	NA	TRBV10-1	TRBJ2-3	TGCGCCAGCAGTGAGTCGACGGCCCCAGGGACAGATACGCAGTATTTT	CASSESTAPGTDTQYF
NA	few	TRBV6-5	TRBJ1-1	TGTGCCAGCAGTTACGGTGAACAGGGAAGAGCTTTCTTT	CASSYGEQGRAFF
TRBD2	NA	TRBV4-1	TRBJ2-5	TGCGCCAGCAGCCAAGACAGACTAGCGGAGCCGTCCCTCGAGACCCAGTACTTC	CASSQDRLAEPSLETQYF
TRBD1	NA	TRBV10-2	TRBJ1-1	TGCGCCAGCAGCCTTACAGGGGTCCCTGAAGCTTTCTTT	CASSLTGVPEAFF
NA	NA	TRBV18	TRBJ1-1	TGTGCCAGCTCACCCGGGGGGACAACTGAAGCTTTCTTT	CASSPGGTTEAFF
NA	once	TRBV25-1	TRBJ2-2	TGTGCCAGCAGTGAAAGTAAACAGTATGTCGGGGAGCTGTTTTTT	CASSESKQYVGELFF
TRBD1	NA	TRBV18	TRBJ1-5	TGTGCCAGCTCACACACAGGGGGCGTTGGCAATCAGCCCCAGCATTTT	CASSHTGGVGNQPQHF
NA	NA	TRBV28	TRBJ1-6	TGTGCCAGCAGTAAGGGATCAGGGCGAAACTATAATTCACCCCTCCACTTT	CASSKGSGRNYNSPLHF
NA	few	TRBV7-7	TRBJ1-1	TGTGCTAGCAGCTTTTCGACTAACACTGAAGCTTTCTTT	CASSFSTNTEAFF
NA	medium-sized	TRBV6-5	TRBJ1-5	TGTGCCAGCAGTCCTGGAGGTCACAATCAGCCCCAGCATTTT	CASSPGGHNQPQHF
TRBD2	NA	TRBV9	TRBJ2-1	TGTGCCAGCAGCCTTAGACTAGCGGGAGGGGGTGAGCAGTTCTTC	CASSLRLAGGGEQFF
TRBD2	NA	TRBV7-8	TRBJ2-2	TGTGCCAGCAGCTTAGGCCTAGCGGTTAACACCGGGGAGCTGTTTTTT	CASSLGLAVNTGELFF
NA	NA	TRBV11-3	TRBJ2-3	TGTGCCAGCAGCTTAGGAGGGTCAGATACGCAGTATTTT	CASSLGGSDTQYF
TRBD2	NA	TRBV6-1	TRBJ2-1	TGTGCCAGCAGGCCCGCCCTCGGGGGGGAAGGTGAGCAGTTCTTC	CASRPALGGEGEQFF
TRBD2	NA	TRBV11-1	TRBJ2-1	TGTGCCAGCAGCTTAGCGCGGGGGGGCTGGTACAATGAGCAGTTCTTC	CASSLARGGWYNEQFF
NA	NA	TRBV7-2	TRBJ1-4	TGTGCCAGCAGCTTAGCCGGACTCAATGAAAAACTGTTTTTT	CASSLAGLNEKLFF
TRBD1	NA	TRBV7-2	TRBJ1-6	TGTGCCAGCAGCTTAAGGGGGATGACAGGGAGTATGCGTAATTCACCCCTCCACTTT	CASSLRGMTGSMRNSPLHF
TRBD1	NA	TRBV28	TRBJ1-3	TGTGCCAGCAGTCCTGGGACAGCTCCGTCTGGAAACACCATATATTTT	CASSPGTAPSGNTIYF
TRBD1	NA	TRBV15	TRBJ2-1	TGTGCCACCAGCAGTAGACAGGGTCAGGGCAATGAGCAGTTCTTC	CATSSRQGQGNEQFF
NA	once	TRBV11-2	TRBJ1-3	TGTGCCAGCAGCGAGGCCTCTGGAAACACCATATATTTT	CASSEASGNTIYF
TRBD1	once	TRBV11-3	TRBJ1-1	TGTGCCAGCAGCGCCGGGACAGGGAACACTGAAGCTTTCTTT	CASSAGTGNTEAFF
TRBD2	once	TRBV5-6	TRBJ2-5	TGTGCCAGCAGCGGGACTAGTTCAGGGACCCAGTACTTC	CASSGTSSGTQYF
NA	NA	TRBV2	TRBJ1-2	TGTGCCAGCAGGCGGGAGGGAGGTAACTATGGCTACACCTTC	CASRREGGNYGYTF
NA	NA	TRBV18	TRBJ1-5	TGTGCCAGCTCACTAGTCCCACCTTCCGGGAGTAACAATCAGCCCCAGCATTTT	CASSLVPPSGSNNQPQHF
TRBD1	NA	TRBV2	TRBJ2-2	TGTGCCAGCAGTGAGGGTACAGGGGGCTACGGGGAGCTGTTTTTT	CASSEGTGGYGELFF
TRBD2	NA	TRBV27	TRBJ2-3	TGTGCCAGCAACCGACTAGCGGGAGGGGATACGCAGTATTTT	CASNRLAGGDTQYF
TRBD2	NA	TRBV11-3	TRBJ2-1	TGTGCCAGCAGCCCCGGGGGGGGATACAATGAGCAGTTCTTC	CASSPGGGYNEQFF
NA	NA	TRBV19	TRBJ2-3	TGTGCCAGTAGTTCCGACTTAGGAACAGATACGCAGTATTTT	CASSSDLGTDTQYF
NA	NA	TRBV10-3	TRBJ1-3	TGTGCCATCAGTGAGTCTTCCCCGCTTGCGGACACCATATATTTT	CAISESSPLADTIYF
NA	NA	TRBV28	TRBJ1-5	TGTGCCAGCAGCCGAAGCGACAGGCTAAATGCGCCCCAGCATTTT	CASSRSDRLNAPQHF
TRBD2	NA	TRBV9	TRBJ2-1	TGTGCCAGCAGCGTAGTTAGCGGGAGGGCCCGAGGTGAGCAGTTCTTC	CASSVVSGRARGEQFF
TRBD2	NA	TRBV18	TRBJ2-2	TGTGCCAGCTCACCAGGGCGGGAGTCGACCGGGGAGCTGTTTTTT	CASSPGRESTGELFF
TRBD2	NA	TRBV5-4	TRBJ2-5	TGTGCCAGCAGCATCCCTAGCGGGGGGGCCCCTGGAGAGACCCAGTACTTC	CASSIPSGGAPGETQYF
TRBD1	NA	TRBV6-1	TRBJ1-5	TGTGCCAGCAGTGACGTGGACAGGGATCAGCCCCAGCATTTT	CASSDVDRDQPQHF
TRBD2	NA	TRBV4-2	TRBJ2-5	TGTGCCAGCAGCCAAGATCCGGTAGCGGGCACCCTCCAAGAGACCCAGTACTTC	CASSQDPVAGTLQETQYF
NA	NA	TRBV4-1	TRBJ1-1	TGCGCCAGCAGCCAAGTTCAAACACCAGCTGAAGCTTTCTTT	CASSQVQTPAEAFF
NA	NA	TRBV19	TRBJ1-1	TGTGCCAGTAGTTCCCACTCCAACCCCCTGAAAGCTTTCTTT	CASSSHSNPLKAFF
NA	NA	TRBV6-1	TRBJ1-1	TGTGCCAGCAGTGAGCAATTCAGGGGATCGGTGAACACTGAAGCTTTCTTT	CASSEQFRGSVNTEAFF
NA	NA	TRBV10-1	TRBJ2-1	TGCGCCAGCAGTCGACAGACCTACAATGAGCAGTTCTTC	CASSRQTYNEQFF